This is a list of T cell receptor beta chains from one sample in a study of OX40 agonist ivuxolimab in advanced cancers. The method was immunoSEQ multiplex PCR; TCRdb's version includes in-frame clones alone and lacks a portion of them. The sample shows approximately 71,000 clones, 84% of them seen only once. The material sequenced was CD4+ or CD8+ T cells sorted from blood, taken in a trial of the OX40 agonist ivuxolimab. The receptors come from an adult with an advanced solid tumor such as melanoma, head and neck, liver or kidney cancer. CDR3s include the opening cysteine and the closing phenylalanine or tryptophan. Each record gives: J gene, V gene, D gene, clone size, CDR3 DNA, CDR3 protein. D genes are given only for firm matches. Some rows mark clone size as missing; the rest say once, few, many or name a class of expanded clone.

>TRBJ2-3|TRBV5-1|NA|NA
TGCGCCAGCAGCACCACAGATACGCAGTATTTT
CASSTTDTQYF
>TRBJ2-1|TRBV7-7|NA|NA
TGTGCTAGCAGCATTCAGGGGTTTACGACTGAGCAGTTCTTC
CASSIQGFTTEQFF
>TRBJ2-5|TRBV21-1|NA|NA
TGTGCCAGCAGCAAGAGAAGATCGACCCAGTACTTC
CASSKRRSTQYF
>TRBJ2-1|TRBV7-3|TRBD2|once
TGTGCCAGCAGCTTGCTAGGGACTAGCGGGGGGTACCTCTACAATGAGCAGTTCTTC
CASSLLGTSGGYLYNEQFF
>TRBJ1-2|TRBV9|NA|NA
TGTGCCAGCAGCGTAGTCGATCTGGCCTATGGCTACACCTTC
CASSVVDLAYGYTF
>TRBJ2-1|TRBV5-1|NA|NA
TGCGCCAGCAGCTTGCGCGACAATGAGCAGTTCTTC
CASSLRDNEQFF
>TRBJ2-2|TRBV29-1|NA|NA
TGCAGCGTTGTGGGTGGCACCGGGGAGCTGTTTTTT
CSVVGGTGELFF
>TRBJ2-7|TRBV6-1|TRBD1|few
TGTGCCAGCAGTCCTCTTCGGCAGGGGGCATCCGAGCAGTACTTC
CASSPLRQGASEQYF
>TRBJ1-5|TRBV10-3|TRBD1|NA
TGTGCCATCAGTCCGGGACAGGGGTACCAGCCCCAGCATTTT
CAISPGQGYQPQHF
>TRBJ1-2|TRBV25-1|TRBD1|NA
TGTGCCAGCAGTCACCAGGGGGACTACACCTTC
CASSHQGDYTF
>TRBJ2-7|TRBV2|NA|NA
TGTGCCAGCAGATCGGACTCGCAGTACTTC
CASRSDSQYF
>TRBJ2-1|TRBV5-4|TRBD2|NA
TGTGCCAGCAGCTTGGCCACGGGGGGGGGCAATGAGCAGTTCTTC
CASSLATGGGNEQFF
>TRBJ1-6|TRBV11-2|TRBD1|NA
TGTGCCAGCAGCCCGACAGGGGCCCATTATAATTCACCCCTCCACTTT
CASSPTGAHYNSPLHF
>TRBJ2-2|TRBV6-6|NA|once
TGTGCCAGCATGGCACGAGACACCGGGGAGCTGTTTTTT
CASMARDTGELFF
>TRBJ1-1|TRBV27|TRBD1|NA
TGTGCCAGCAGTTTCAGGGGGCGGAACACTGAAGCTTTCTTT
CASSFRGRNTEAFF
>TRBJ2-7|TRBV5-6|NA|NA
TGTGCCAGCAGCTCATTAAACGAGCAGTACTTC
CASSSLNEQYF
>TRBJ1-2|TRBV28|NA|NA
TGTGCCAGCCAGGGAAGCCTCTATGGCTACACCTTC
CASQGSLYGYTF
>TRBJ1-2|TRBV28|TRBD1|NA
TGTGCCATCCAGGGGGCTTATGGCTACACCTTC
CAIQGAYGYTF
>TRBJ1-4|TRBV5-1|NA|NA
TGCGCCAGCAGCTTGGACCCAGGGGATGAAAAACTGTTTTTT
CASSLDPGDEKLFF
>TRBJ2-1|TRBV19|TRBD1|NA
TGTGCCAGTACCGAACCGGGACAGGGTCAACATGAGCAGTTCTTC
CASTEPGQGQHEQFF
>TRBJ2-2|TRBV27|TRBD1|NA
TGTGCCAGCAGTCCATCGCCCGGACAGGGCGGCGGGGAGCTGTTTTTT
CASSPSPGQGGGELFF
>TRBJ2-7|TRBV18|NA|NA
TGTGCCAGCTCCAAGGGCCAGGGGTACGAGCAGTACTTC
CASSKGQGYEQYF
>TRBJ2-7|TRBV28|NA|NA
TGTGCCAGCAGGCCGCCAACCGGGGGGCCGGGCTACGAGCAGTACTTC
CASRPPTGGPGYEQYF
>TRBJ2-3|TRBV30|NA|NA
TGTGCCTGGAGGCCGCGGGGGCGGGCTACAGATACGCAGTATTTT
CAWRPRGRATDTQYF
>TRBJ1-4|TRBV27|TRBD1|NA
TGTGCCAGCAGTTCTCGACAGGGCCGGGAAAAACTGTTTTTT
CASSSRQGREKLFF
>TRBJ2-6|TRBV5-4|NA|NA
TGTGCCAGCAGCTTTGGTTCGGGGGCCAACGTCCTGACTTTC
CASSFGSGANVLTF
>TRBJ2-1|TRBV6-1|NA|once
TGTGCCAGCAGTGAATGGGATAGCTCCTACAATGAGCAGTTCTTC
CASSEWDSSYNEQFF
>TRBJ2-7|TRBV28|NA|NA
TGTGCCAGCAGTACACCGTTTGCGGGGAACGAGCAGTACTTC
CASSTPFAGNEQYF
>TRBJ1-1|TRBV7-2|NA|few
TGTGCCAGCAGAAAAGGGGCAGGGGCGAACACTGAAGCTTTCTTT
CASRKGAGANTEAFF
>TRBJ1-3|TRBV19|NA|NA
TGTGCCAGTAGTATAGAGCAGCAAACTGGAAACACCATATATTTT
CASSIEQQTGNTIYF
>TRBJ1-5|TRBV13|NA|NA
TGTGCCAGCAGCTATACAGGGACTCAGCCCCAGCATTTT
CASSYTGTQPQHF
>TRBJ2-7|TRBV4-2|TRBD2|NA
TGTGCCAGCAGCCGCCCCGGTGGGGGGGTAAGGTCCTACGAGCAGTACTTC
CASSRPGGGVRSYEQYF
>TRBJ2-3|TRBV7-2|TRBD2|NA
TGTGCCAGCAGCACCCGACTAGCGGGAGTTGGAGATACGCAGTATTTT
CASSTRLAGVGDTQYF
>TRBJ1-6|TRBV13|NA|NA
TGTGCCAGCAGCCTGAGGGGAGGTAGCTCCTATAATTCACCCCTCCACTTT
CASSLRGGSSYNSPLHF
>TRBJ1-3|TRBV6-6|NA|NA
TGTGCCAGCAGCCCTATGTCCGACACCATATATTTT
CASSPMSDTIYF
>TRBJ2-7|TRBV9|NA|NA
TGTGCCAGCAGCCCAGAGGGACACCCCTTGGAGCAGTACTTC
CASSPEGHPLEQYF
>TRBJ1-3|TRBV4-1|NA|NA
TGCGCCAGCAGCCAAGATCTATTGGGAAACACCATATATTTT
CASSQDLLGNTIYF